Listed below are T cell receptor beta chains from one sample, sequenced in a study of siplizumab effects on memory and regulatory T cells. Libraries were prepared by immunoSEQ multiplex PCR; TCRdb keeps only in-frame clonotypes and omits some of them. This sample carries some 110,000 clones, about 93% of them seen once, and the ten largest clones take around 0.62%. The sequenced material came from Tregs sorted from blood. The receptors were gathered from a human donor in good health. Each CDR3 is given with its conserved first and last residue. Each record gives: J gene, D gene, V gene, clone size, CDR3 protein, CDR3 DNA. D genes are given only for firm matches. For some rows the clone size is stated as once, few or many, or as a class when expanded; others skip it.

>TRBJ2-3|TRBD2|TRBV6-5|-
CASSYIAGGGHTQYF
TGTGCCAGCAGTTACATAGCGGGGGGGGGACATACGCAGTATTTT
>TRBJ1-2|-|TRBV7-9|few
CASSLEYDYGYTF
TGTGCCAGCAGCTTAGAGTACGACTATGGCTACACCTTC
>TRBJ1-2|TRBD1|TRBV5-1|once
CASSALGGAYGYTF
TGCGCCAGCAGCGCCCTAGGGGGCGCCTATGGCTACACCTTC
>TRBJ1-4|-|TRBV6-6|-
CASSYSAEYEKLFF
TGTGCCAGCAGTTACTCGGCAGAGTATGAAAAACTGTTTTTT
>TRBJ1-3|TRBD1|TRBV28|-
CASSLSLDRGHTIYF
TGTGCCAGCAGTTTATCCCTGGACAGGGGGCACACCATATATTTT
>TRBJ1-1|-|TRBV7-9|-
CASSSRMNTEAFF
TGTGCCAGCAGCTCTAGGATGAACACTGAAGCTTTCTTT
>TRBJ2-3|TRBD1|TRBV14|-
CASSQTTGWDTQYF
TGTGCCAGCAGCCAAACGACAGGGTGGGATACGCAGTATTTT
>TRBJ1-1|-|TRBV30|-
CALSPVGTEAFF
TGTGCCCTTTCGCCGGTGGGCACTGAAGCTTTCTTT
>TRBJ1-2|-|TRBV2|-
CASTANYGYTF
TGTGCCAGCACAGCTAACTATGGCTACACCTTC
>TRBJ2-5|-|TRBV27|-
CASSFPLGTQYF
TGTGCCAGCAGTTTTCCTCTTGGGACCCAGTACTTC
>TRBJ1-5|-|TRBV7-2|-
CASSLVNSNQSQHF
TGTGCCAGCAGCTTAGTCAATAGCAATCAGTCCCAGCATTTT
>TRBJ2-7|TRBD2|TRBV6-6|-
CASSSRERAGIYEQYF
TGTGCCAGCAGTTCCCGGGAAAGAGCGGGAATCTACGAGCAGTACTTC
>TRBJ2-6|-|TRBV15|-
CATRGSGANVLTF
TGTGCCACCCGGGGATCTGGGGCCAACGTCCTGACTTTC
>TRBJ1-2|-|TRBV13|-
CASSFGANYGYTF
TGTGCCAGCAGCTTTGGAGCTAACTATGGCTACACCTTC
>TRBJ2-7|-|TRBV11-3|-
CASSTGPGDSHGF
TGTGCCAGCAGTACAGGTCCGGGGGACTCTCATGGCTTC
>TRBJ1-4|-|TRBV21-1|-
CASSNLPARANEKLFF
TGTGCCAGCAGCAATCTCCCAGCCAGGGCTAATGAAAAACTGTTTTTT
>TRBJ2-7|TRBD2|TRBV13|-
CASSSLAEFSYEQYF
TGTGCCAGCAGCTCCCTAGCGGAATTCTCCTACGAGCAGTACTTC
>TRBJ1-4|-|TRBV7-3|-
CASSSKPGTVEKLFF
TGTGCCAGCAGCTCAAAACCGGGAACGGTTGAAAAACTGTTTTTT
>TRBJ1-2|-|TRBV6-5|-
CASSRQFNYGYTF
TGTGCCAGCAGTAGACAGTTTAACTATGGCTACACCTTC
>TRBJ2-1|-|TRBV4-1|-
CASSQVPWRGSFF
TGCGCCAGCAGCCAAGTCCCGTGGCGGGGCTCCTTCTTC
>TRBJ2-5|-|TRBV7-3|-
CASSPLGGLGETQYF
TGTGCCAGCAGCCCCCTGGGTGGGCTGGGGGAGACCCAGTACTTC
>TRBJ2-7|-|TRBV4-3|-
CASSHRDGSYEQYF
TGCGCCAGCAGCCACCGGGACGGGTCCTACGAGCAGTACTTC
>TRBJ2-7|-|TRBV23-1|-
CASTLSGRNPYYEQYF
TGCGCCAGCACCCTGAGTGGCAGAAATCCCTACTACGAGCAGTACTTC